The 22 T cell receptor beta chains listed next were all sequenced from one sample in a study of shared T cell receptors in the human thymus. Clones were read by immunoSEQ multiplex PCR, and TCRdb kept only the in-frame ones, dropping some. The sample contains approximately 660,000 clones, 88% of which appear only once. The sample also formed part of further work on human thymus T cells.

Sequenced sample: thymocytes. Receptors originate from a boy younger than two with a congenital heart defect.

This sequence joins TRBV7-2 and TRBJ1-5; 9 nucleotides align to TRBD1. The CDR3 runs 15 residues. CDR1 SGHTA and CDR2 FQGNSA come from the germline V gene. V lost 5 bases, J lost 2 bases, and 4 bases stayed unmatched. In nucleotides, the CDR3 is TGTGCCAGCAGCGTATGGACAGGGGGCAATCAGCCCCAGCATTTT. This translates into CASSVWTGGNQPQHF.

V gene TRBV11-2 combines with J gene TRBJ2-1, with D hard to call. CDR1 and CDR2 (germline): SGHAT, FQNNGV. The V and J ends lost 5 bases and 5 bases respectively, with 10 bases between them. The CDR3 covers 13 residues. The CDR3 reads CASSPARDNEQFF. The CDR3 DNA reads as TGTGCCAGCAGCCCCGCTCGAGACAATGAGCAGTTCTTC.

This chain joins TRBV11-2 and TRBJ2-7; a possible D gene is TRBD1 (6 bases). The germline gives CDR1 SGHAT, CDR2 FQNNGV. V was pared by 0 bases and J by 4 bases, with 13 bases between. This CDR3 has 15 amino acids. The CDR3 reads CASSLDSDRSYEQYF. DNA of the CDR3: TGTGCCAGCAGCTTAGATAGCGACAGGAGTTACGAGCAGTACTTC.

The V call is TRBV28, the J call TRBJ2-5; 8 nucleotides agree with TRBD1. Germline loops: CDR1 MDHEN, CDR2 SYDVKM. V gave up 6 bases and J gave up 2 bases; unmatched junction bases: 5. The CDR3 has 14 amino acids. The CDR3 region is CASRGTGAQETQYF. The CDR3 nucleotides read TGTGCCAGCAGGGGGACAGGAGCGCAAGAGACCCAGTACTTC.

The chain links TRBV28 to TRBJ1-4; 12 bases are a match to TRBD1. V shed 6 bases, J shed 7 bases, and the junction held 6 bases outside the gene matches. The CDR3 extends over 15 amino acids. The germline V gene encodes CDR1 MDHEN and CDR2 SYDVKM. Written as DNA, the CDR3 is TGTGCCAGCAGACGGGACAGGGGGCGCGGTGAAAAACTGTTTTTT. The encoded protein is CASRRDRGRGEKLFF.

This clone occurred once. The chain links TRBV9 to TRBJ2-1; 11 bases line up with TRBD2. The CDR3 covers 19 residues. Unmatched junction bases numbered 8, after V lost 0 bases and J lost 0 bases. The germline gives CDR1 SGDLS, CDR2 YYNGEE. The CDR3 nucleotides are TGTGCCAGCAGCGTAGTTGGGACTAGCGGCGAGAGCTCCTACAATGAGCAGTTCTTC. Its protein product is CASSVVGTSGESSYNEQFF.

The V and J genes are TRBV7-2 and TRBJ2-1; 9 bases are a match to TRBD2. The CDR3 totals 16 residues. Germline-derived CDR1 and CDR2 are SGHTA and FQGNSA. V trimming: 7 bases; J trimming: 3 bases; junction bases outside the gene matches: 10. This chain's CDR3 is CASKGGAGGRYNEQFF. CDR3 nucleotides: TGTGCCAGCAAAGGAGGGGCGGGAGGGCGCTACAATGAGCAGTTCTTC.

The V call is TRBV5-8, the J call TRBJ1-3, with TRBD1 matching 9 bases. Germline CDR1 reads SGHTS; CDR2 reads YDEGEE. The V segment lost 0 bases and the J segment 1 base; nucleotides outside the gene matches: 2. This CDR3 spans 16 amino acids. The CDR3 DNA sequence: TGTGCCAGCAGCTTGGACGGGACAGGGTCTGGAAACACCATATATTTT. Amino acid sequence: CASSLDGTGSGNTIYF.

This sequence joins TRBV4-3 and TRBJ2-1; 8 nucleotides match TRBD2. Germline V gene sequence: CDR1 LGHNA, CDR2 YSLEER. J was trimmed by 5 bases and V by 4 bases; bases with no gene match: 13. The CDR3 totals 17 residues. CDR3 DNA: TGCGCCAGCAGCCTATTAGCGGGGAGGGGTTCCCACAATGAGCAGTTCTTC. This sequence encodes CASSLLAGRGSHNEQFF.

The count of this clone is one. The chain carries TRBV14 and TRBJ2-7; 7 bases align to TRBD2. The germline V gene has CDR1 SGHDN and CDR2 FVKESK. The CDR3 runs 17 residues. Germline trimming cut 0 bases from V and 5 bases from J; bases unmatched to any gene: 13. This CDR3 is CASSQEGRASATDEQYF. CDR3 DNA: TGTGCCAGCAGCCAAGAAGGGAGGGCTAGCGCGACCGACGAGCAGTACTTC.

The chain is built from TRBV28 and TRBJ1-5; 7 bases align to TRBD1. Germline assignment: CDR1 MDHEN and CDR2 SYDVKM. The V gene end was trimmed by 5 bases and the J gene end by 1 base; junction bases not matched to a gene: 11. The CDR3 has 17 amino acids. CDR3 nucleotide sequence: TGTGCCAGCAGTCCTCTCGCCGGGACAGAAAGCAATCAGCCCCAGCATTTT. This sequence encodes CASSPLAGTESNQPQHF.

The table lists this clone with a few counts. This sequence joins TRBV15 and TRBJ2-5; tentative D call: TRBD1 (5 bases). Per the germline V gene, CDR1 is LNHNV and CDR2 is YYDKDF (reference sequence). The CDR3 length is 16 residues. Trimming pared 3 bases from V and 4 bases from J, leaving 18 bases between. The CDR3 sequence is CATSSPVIQGLETQYF. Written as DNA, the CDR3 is TGTGCCACCAGCAGCCCCGTAATTCAGGGTTTAGAGACCCAGTACTTC.

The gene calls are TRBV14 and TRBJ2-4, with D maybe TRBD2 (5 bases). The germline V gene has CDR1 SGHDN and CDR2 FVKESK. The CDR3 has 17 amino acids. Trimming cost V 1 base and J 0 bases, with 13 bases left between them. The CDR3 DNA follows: TGTGCCAGCAGCCAAGGGTTAGGTCGGGGAGCCAAAAACATTCAGTACTTC. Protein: CASSQGLGRGAKNIQYF.

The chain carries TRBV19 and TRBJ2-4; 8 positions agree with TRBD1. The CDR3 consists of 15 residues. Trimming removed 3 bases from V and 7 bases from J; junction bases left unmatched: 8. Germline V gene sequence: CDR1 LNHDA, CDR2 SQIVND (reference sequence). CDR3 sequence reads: CASSMKRQGRNIQYF. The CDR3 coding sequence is TGTGCCAGTAGTATGAAACGACAGGGGCGGAACATTCAGTACTTC.

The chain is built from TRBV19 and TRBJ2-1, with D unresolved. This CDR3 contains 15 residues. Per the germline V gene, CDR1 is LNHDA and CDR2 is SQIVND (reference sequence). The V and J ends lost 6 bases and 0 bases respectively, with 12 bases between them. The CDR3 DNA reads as TGTGCCAGTAGAATCGTGGCCAGCTCCTACAATGAGCAGTTCTTC. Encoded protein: CASRIVASSYNEQFF.

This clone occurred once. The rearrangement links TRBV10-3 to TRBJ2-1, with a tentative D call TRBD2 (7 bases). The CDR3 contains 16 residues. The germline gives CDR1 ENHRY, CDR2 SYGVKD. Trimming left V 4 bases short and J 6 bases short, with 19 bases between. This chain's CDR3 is CAISGLGGGRLNEQFF. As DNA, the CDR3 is TGTGCCATCAGTGGGCTCGGGGGCGGGAGACTCAATGAGCAGTTCTTC.

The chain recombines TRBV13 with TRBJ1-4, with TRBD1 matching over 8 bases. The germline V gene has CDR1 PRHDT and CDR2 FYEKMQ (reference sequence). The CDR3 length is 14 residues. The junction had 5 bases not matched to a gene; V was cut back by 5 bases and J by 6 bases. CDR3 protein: CASSRQGFHEKLFF. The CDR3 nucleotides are TGTGCCAGCAGCCGACAGGGGTTTCATGAAAAACTGTTTTTT.

The CDR3 region is CASSLGPSGQNTEAFF. In DNA form, the CDR3 reads TGTGCCAGCAGCTTAGGTCCCTCGGGACAGAACACTGAAGCTTTCTTT. V gene TRBV11-2 combines with J gene TRBJ1-1; a weak D match, TRBD1 (6 bases). Germline V lookup: CDR1 SGHAT, CDR2 FQNNGV. The CDR3 loop spans 16 amino acids. V was clipped by 1 base and J by 1 base, with 13 bases between them.

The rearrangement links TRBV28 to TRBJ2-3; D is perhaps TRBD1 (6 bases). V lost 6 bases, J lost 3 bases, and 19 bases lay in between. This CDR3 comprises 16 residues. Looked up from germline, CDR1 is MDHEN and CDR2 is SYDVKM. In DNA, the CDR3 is TGTGCCAGCAGGGGAAGACAGGTACTAAGGACAGATACGCAGTATTTT. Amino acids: CASRGRQVLRTDTQYF.

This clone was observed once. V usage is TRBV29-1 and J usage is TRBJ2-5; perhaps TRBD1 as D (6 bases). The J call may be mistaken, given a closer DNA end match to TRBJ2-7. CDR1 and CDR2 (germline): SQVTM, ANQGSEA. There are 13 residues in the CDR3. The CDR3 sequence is CSVAGQGPDEQYF. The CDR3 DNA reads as TGCAGCGTTGCCGGGCAGGGGCCGGACGAGCAGTACTTC.

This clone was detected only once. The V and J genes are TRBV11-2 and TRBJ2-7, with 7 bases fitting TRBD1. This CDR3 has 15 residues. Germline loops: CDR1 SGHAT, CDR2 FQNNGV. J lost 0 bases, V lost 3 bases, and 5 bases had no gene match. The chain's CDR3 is CASSLGQRFSYEQYF. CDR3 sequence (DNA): TGTGCCAGCAGCTTGGGACAGAGATTCTCCTACGAGCAGTACTTC.

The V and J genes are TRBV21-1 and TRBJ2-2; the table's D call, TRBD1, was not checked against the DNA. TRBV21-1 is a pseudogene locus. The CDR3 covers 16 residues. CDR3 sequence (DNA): TGTGCCAGCAGCCCGCGGACAGGCTCGAACACCGGGGAGCTGTTTTTT. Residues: CASSPRTGSNTGELFF.